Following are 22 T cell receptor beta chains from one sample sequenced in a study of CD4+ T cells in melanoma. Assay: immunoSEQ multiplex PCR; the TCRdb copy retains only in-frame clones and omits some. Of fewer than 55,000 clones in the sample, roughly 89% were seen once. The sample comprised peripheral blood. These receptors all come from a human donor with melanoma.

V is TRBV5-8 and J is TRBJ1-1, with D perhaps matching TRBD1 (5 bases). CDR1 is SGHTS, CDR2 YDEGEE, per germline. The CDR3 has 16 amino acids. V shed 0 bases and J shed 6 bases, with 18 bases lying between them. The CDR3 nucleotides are TGTGCCAGCAGCTTGGGGCAGGGAAGATTGAGCGCTGAAGCTTTCTTT. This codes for CASSLGQGRLSAEAFF.

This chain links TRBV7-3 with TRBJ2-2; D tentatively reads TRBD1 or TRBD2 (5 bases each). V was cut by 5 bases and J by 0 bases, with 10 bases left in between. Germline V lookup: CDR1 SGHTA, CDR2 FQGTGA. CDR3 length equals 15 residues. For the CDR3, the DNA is TGTGCCAGCAGCCCCGGGACGGCGAACACCGGGGAGCTGTTTTTT. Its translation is CASSPGTANTGELFF.

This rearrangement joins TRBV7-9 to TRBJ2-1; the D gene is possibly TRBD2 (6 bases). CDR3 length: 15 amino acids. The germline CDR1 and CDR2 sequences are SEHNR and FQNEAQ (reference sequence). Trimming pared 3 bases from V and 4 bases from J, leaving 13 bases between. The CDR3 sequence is CASSLPGGKYNEQFF. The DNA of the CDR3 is TGTGCCAGCAGCTTGCCTGGCGGGAAGTACAATGAGCAGTTCTTC.

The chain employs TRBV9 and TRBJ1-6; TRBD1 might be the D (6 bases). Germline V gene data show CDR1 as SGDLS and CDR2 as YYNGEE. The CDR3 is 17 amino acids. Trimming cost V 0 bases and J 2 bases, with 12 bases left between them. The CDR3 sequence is CASSVEGERTYNSPLHF. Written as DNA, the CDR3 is TGTGCCAGCAGCGTAGAGGGGGAGAGGACCTATAATTCACCCCTCCACTTT.

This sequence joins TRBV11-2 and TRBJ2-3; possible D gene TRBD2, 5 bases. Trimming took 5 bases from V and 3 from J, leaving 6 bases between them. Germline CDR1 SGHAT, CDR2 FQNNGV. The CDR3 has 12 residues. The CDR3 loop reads CASSPGTDTQYF. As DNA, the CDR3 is TGTGCCAGCAGCCCGGGAACAGATACGCAGTATTTT.

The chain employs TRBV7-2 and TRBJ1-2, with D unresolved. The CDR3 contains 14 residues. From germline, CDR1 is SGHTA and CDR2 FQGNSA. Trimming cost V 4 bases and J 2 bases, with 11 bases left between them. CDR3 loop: CASSSGLHNYGYTF. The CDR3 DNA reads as TGTGCCAGCAGCTCCGGACTCCACAACTATGGCTACACCTTC.

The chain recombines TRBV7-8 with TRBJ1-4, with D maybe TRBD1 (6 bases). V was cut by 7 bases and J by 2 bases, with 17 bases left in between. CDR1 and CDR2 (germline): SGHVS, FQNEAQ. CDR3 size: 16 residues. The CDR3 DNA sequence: TGTGCCAGCACCAGCTCGCGGGGGGGCACTAATGAAAAACTGTTTTTT. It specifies CASTSSRGGTNEKLFF.

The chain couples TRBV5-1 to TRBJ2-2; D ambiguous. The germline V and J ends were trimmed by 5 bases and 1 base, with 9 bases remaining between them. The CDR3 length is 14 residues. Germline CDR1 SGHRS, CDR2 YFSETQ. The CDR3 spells CASSHDLNTGELFF. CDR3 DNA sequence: TGCGCCAGCAGTCACGACTTGAACACCGGGGAGCTGTTTTTT.

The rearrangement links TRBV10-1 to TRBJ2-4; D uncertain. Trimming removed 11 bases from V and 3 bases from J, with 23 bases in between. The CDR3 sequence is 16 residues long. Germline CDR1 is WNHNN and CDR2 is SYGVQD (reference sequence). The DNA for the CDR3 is TGCGCCGGCCCCCGGAGTATGCACAGAGGCAAAAACATTCAGTACTTC. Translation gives CAGPRSMHRGKNIQYF.

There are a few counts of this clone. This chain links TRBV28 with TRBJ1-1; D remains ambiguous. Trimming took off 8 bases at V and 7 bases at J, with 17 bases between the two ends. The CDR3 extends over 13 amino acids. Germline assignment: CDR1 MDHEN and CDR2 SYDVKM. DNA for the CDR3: TGTGCCAGCCATAAAGGGATGGGGTATGAAGCTTTCTTT. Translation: CASHKGMGYEAFF.

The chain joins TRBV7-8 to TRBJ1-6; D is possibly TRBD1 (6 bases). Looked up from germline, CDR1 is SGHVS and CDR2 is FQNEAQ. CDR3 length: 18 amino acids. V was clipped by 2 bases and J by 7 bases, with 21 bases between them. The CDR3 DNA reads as TGTGCCAGCAGCTTAAACCCCCACCGACAGGCCGTAAATTCACCCCTCCACTTT. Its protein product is CASSLNPHRQAVNSPLHF.

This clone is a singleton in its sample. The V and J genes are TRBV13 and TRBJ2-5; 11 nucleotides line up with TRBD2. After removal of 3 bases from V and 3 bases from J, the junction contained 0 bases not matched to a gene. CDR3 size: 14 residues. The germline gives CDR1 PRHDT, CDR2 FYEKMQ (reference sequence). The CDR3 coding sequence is TGTGCCAGCAGCTTGACTAGCGGGGAAGAGACCCAGTACTTC. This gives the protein CASSLTSGEETQYF.

The CDR3 reads CASSRWGADSYEQYF. In DNA, the CDR3 is TGTGCCAGCAGCCGTTGGGGGGCCGACTCCTACGAGCAGTACTTC. The chain employs TRBV7-2 and TRBJ2-7; D assignment may be TRBD1 or TRBD2 (6 bases each). The V end lost 5 bases, the J end lost 0 bases, and 14 bases lay between the germline ends. Germline assignment: CDR1 SGHTA and CDR2 FQGNSA. This CDR3 has 15 amino acids.

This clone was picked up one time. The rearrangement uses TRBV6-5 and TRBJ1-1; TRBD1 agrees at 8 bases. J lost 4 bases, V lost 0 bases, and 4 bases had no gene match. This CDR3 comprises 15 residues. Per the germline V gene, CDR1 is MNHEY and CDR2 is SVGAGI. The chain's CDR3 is CASSYSAGQVTEAFF. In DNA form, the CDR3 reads TGTGCCAGCAGTTACTCGGCGGGACAGGTCACTGAAGCTTTCTTT.

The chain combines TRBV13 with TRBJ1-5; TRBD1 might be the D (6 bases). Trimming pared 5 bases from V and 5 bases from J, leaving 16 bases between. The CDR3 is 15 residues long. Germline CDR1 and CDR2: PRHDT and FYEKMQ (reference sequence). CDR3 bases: TGTGCCAGCAGCATTGGAGGGGGGGGTGATCAGCCCCAGCATTTT. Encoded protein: CASSIGGGGDQPQHF.

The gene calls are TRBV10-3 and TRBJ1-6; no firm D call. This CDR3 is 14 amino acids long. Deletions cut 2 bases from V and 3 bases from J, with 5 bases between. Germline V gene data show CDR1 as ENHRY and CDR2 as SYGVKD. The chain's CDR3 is CAISEGIYNSPLHF. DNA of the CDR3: TGTGCCATCAGTGAGGGGATCTATAATTCACCCCTCCACTTT.

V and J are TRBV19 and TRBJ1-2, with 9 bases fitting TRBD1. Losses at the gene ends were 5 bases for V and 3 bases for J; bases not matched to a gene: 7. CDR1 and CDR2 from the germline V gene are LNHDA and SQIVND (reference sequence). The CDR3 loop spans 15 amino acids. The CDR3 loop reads CASSVSTGGDYGYTF. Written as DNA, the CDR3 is TGTGCCAGTAGTGTCTCGACAGGGGGTGACTATGGCTACACCTTC.

This CDR3 reads CASSMAGRLFGEAFF. CDR3 bases: TGTGCCAGTAGTATGGCGGGACGGCTTTTCGGAGAAGCTTTCTTT. This chain connects TRBV19 to TRBJ1-1; D possibly corresponds to TRBD1 (5 bases). From germline, CDR1 is LNHDA and CDR2 SQIVND (reference sequence). This CDR3 has 15 amino acids. The V end was cut by 3 bases, the J end by 8 bases, with 19 bases between.

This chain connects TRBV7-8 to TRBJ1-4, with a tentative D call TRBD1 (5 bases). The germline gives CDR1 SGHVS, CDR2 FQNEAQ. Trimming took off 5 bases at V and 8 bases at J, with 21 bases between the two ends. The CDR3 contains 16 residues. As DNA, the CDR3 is TGTGCCAGCAGCCTCCTCTCCGGGACCAAAGAGGAAAAACTGTTTTTT. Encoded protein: CASSLLSGTKEEKLFF.

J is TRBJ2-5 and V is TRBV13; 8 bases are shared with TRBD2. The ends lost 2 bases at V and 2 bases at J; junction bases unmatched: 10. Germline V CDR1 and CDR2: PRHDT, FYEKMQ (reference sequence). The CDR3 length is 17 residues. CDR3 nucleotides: TGTGCCAGCAGCTTACGGCGGGGGGACTATACTCAAGAGACCCAGTACTTC. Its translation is CASSLRRGDYTQETQYF.

The DNA of the CDR3 is TGTGCCATCGGGGACAGTCTTAATTCACCCCTCCACTTT. Amino acids: CAIGDSLNSPLHF. The chain employs TRBV10-3 and TRBJ1-6, with 7 nucleotides matching TRBD1. Germline V gene lookup returns CDR1 ENHRY and CDR2 SYGVKD. The CDR3 has 13 residues. Germline trimming cut 8 bases from V and 6 bases from J; bases unmatched to any gene: 4.

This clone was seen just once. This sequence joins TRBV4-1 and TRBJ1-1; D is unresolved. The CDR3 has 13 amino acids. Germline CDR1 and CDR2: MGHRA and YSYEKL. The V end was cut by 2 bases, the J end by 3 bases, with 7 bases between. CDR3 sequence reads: CASSQMGYTEAFF. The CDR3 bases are TGCGCCAGCAGCCAAATGGGATACACTGAAGCTTTCTTT.